This record covers a single T cell receptor beta chain. This specimen belongs to a study of blood T cell repertoires in COVID-19. About the study: PBMCs, B-cell-depleted T cells, or T cells provided the cDNA or gDNA that made up the material.

Measured with immunoSEQ multiplex PCR; TCRdb has only the in-frame clones, and not every one. The top ten hold less than 6.5% of the sample, which has fewer than 250,000 clones, 84% seen once. Germline CDR1 is SGHTA and CDR2 is FQGTGA. Trimming left V 5 bases short and J 8 bases short, with 22 bases between. The CDR3 extends over 16 amino acids. The chain recombines TRBV7-3 with TRBJ2-1, with D possibly matching TRBD2 (6 bases). The clonotype comes from a woman in her 70s with active or convalescent COVID-19. Sequencing was done on a sample of peripheral blood. CDR3 bases: TGTGCCAGCAGCCCTATGCGGGACGGTTCGTGGGATGAGCAGTTCTTC. Protein product: CASSPMRDGSWDEQFF.